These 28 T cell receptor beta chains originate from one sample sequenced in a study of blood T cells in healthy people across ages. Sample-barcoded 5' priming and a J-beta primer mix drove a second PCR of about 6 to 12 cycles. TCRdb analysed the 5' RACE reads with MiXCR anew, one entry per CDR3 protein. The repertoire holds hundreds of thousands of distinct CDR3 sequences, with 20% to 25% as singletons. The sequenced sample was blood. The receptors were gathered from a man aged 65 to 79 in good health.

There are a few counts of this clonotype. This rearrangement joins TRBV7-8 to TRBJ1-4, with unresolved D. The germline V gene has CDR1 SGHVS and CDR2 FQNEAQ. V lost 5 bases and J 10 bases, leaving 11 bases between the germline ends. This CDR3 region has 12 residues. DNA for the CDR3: TGTGCCAGCAGCCCTGAAAGAGGAAAACTGTTTTTT. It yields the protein CASSPERGKLFF.

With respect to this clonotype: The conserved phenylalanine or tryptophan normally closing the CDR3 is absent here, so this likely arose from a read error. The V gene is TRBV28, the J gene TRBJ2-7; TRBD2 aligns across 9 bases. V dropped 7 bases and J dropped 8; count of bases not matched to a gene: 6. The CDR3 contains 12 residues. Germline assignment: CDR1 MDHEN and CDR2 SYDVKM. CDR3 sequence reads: CASNLAGRKQYL. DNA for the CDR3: TGTGCCAGCAACCTAGCGGGGCGTAAGCAGTACCTC.

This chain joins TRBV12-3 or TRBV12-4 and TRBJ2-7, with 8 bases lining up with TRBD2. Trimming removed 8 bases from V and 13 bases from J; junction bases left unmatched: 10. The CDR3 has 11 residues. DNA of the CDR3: TGTGCCAGCGCCCCGGGGGGGGCTTTATACTTC. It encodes CASAPGGALYF.

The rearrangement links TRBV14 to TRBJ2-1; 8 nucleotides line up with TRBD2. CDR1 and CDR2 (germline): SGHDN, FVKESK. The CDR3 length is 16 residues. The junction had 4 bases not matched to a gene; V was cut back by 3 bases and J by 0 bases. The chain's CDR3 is CASSHLTSGSYNEQFF. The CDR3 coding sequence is TGTGCCAGCAGCCACCTTACTAGCGGCTCCTACAATGAGCAGTTCTTC.

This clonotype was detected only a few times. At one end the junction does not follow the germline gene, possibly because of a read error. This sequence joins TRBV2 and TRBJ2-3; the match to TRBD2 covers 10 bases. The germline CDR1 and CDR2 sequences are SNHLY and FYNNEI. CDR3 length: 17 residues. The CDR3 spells CASRRAGLASRTDTQYF. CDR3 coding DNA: TGCGCCAGCAGGAGGGCGGGACTAGCGTCACGCACAGATACGCAGTATTTT.

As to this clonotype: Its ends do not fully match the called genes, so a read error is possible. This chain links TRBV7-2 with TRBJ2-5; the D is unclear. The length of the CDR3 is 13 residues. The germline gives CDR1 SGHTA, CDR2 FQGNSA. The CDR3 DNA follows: TGTGCCAGCAGCTTAGACCAACAAGGGACCCAGTACTTC. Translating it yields CASSLDQQGTQYF.

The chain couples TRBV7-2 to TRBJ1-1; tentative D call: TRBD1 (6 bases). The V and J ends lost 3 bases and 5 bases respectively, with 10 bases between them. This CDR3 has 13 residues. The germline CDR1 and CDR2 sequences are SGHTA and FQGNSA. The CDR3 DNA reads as TGTGCCAGCAGCTTCGGGACACAGACTGAAGCTTTCTTT. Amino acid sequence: CASSFGTQTEAFF.

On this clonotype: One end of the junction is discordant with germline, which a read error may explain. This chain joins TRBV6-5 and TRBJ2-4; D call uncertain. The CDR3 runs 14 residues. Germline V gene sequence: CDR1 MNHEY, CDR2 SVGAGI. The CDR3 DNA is TGTGCCGGCAGTTACTCCCCCCAATCGAACATTCAGTACTTC. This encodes CAGSYSPQSNIQYF.

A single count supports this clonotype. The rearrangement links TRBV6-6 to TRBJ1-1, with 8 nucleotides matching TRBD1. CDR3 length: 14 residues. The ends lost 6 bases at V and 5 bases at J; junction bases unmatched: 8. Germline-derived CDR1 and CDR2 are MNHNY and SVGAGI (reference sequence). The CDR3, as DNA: TGTGCCAGCAGGGAACAGGGGGAGAGGACTGAAGCTTTCTTT. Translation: CASREQGERTEAFF.

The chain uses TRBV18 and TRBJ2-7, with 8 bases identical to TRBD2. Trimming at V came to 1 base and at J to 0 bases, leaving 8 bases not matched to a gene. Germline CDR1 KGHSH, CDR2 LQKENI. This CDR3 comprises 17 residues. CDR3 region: CASSPLSLAGRSYEQYF. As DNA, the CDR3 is TGTGCCAGCTCACCACTAAGCCTAGCGGGCCGCTCCTACGAGCAGTACTTC.

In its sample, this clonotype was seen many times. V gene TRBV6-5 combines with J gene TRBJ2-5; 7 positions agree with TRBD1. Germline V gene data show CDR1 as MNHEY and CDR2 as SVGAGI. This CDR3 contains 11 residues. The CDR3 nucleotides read TGTGGAGACAGGGTGGGGGAGACCCAGTACTTC. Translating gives CGDRVGETQYF.

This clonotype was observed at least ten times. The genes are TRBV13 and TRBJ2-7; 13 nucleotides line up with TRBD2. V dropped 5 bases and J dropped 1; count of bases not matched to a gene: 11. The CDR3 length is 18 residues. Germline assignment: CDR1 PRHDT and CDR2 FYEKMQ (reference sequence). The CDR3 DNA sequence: TGTGCCAGCAGCCCCCGGACTAGCGGGAGTGCAGGATCCTACGAGCAGTACTTC. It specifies CASSPRTSGSAGSYEQYF.

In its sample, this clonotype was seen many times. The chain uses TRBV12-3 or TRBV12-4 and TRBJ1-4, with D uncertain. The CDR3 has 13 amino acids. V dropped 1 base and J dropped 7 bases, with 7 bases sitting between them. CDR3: CASSLGASEKLFF. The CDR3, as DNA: TGTGCCAGCAGTTTAGGCGCCAGTGAAAAACTGTTTTTT.

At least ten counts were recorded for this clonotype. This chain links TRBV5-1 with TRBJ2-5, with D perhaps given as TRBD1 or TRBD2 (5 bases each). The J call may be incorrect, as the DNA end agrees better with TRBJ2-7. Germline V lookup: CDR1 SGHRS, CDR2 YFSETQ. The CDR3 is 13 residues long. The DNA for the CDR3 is TGCGCCAGCAGTCGGGACGGGGACTACGAGCAGTACTTC. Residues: CASSRDGDYEQYF.

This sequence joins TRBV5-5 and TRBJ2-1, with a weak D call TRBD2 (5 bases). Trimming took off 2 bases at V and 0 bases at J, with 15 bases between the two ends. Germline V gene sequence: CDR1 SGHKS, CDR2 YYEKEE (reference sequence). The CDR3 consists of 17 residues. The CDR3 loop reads CASSLYLALSSYNEQFF. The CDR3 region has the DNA TGTGCCAGCAGCTTATACCTAGCCCTTAGCTCCTACAATGAGCAGTTCTTC.

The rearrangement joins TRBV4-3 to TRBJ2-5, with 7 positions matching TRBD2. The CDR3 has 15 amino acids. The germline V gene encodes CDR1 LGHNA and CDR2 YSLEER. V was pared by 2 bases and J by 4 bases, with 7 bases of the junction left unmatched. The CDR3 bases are TGCGCCAGCAGCCAAACGGGATCGGGAGGAGAGACCCAGTACTTC. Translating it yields CASSQTGSGGETQYF.

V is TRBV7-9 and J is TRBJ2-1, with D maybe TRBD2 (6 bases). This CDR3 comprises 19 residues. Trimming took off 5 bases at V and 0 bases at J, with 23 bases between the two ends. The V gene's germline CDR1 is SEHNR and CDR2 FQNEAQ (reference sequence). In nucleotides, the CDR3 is TGTGCCAGCAGCCAAATCCTGGTTTGGAGGGCGGGCTCCTACAATGAGCAGTTCTTC. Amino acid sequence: CASSQILVWRAGSYNEQFF.

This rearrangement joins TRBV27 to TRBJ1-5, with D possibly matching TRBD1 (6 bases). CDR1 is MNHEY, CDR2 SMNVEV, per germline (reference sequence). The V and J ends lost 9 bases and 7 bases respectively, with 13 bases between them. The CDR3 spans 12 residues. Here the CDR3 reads CARQGRRQPQHF. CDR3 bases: TGTGCCAGACAGGGCCGTCGGCAGCCCCAGCATTTT.

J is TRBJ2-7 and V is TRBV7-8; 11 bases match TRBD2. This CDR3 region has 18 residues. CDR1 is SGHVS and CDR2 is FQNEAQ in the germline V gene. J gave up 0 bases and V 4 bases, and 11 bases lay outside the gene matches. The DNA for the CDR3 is TGTGCCAGCAGCTCGATGGGGACTAGCGGTTATTTCTCCTACGAGCAGTACTTC. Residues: CASSSMGTSGYFSYEQYF.

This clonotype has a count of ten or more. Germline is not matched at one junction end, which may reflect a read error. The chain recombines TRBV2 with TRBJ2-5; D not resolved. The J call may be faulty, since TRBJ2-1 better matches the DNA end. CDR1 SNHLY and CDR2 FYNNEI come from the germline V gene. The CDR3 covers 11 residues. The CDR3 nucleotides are TGCGCCAGCAGTGAGTCTAATGAGCAGTTCTTC. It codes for CASSESNEQFF.

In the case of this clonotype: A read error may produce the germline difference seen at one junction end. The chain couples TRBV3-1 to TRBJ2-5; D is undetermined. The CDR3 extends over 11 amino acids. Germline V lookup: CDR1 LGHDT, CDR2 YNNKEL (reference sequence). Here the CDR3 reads CASSQEAHRFF. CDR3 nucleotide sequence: TGTGCCAGCAGCCAAGAGGCCCACCGGTTCTTC.

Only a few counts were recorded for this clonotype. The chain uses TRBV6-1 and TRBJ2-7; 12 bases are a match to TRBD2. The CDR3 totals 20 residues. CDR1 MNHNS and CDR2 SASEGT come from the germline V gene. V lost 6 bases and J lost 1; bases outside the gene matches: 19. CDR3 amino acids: CASRKSLRTSGRPGSYEQYF. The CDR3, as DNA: TGTGCCAGCAGGAAGAGCCTCCGTACTAGCGGGAGGCCGGGGTCCTACGAGCAGTACTTC.

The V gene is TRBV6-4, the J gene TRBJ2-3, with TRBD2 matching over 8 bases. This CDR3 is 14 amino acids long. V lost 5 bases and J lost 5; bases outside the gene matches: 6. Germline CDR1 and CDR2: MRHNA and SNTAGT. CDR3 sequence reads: CASSPGLVRDTQYF. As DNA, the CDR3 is TGTGCCAGCAGTCCGGGACTAGTGAGAGATACGCAGTATTTT.

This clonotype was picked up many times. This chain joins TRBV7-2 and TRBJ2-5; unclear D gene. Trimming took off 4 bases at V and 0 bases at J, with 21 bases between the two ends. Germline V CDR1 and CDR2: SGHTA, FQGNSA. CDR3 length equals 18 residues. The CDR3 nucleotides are TGTGCCAGCAGCTCTCAAGCTCGGACCAACGACGACCAAGAGACCCAGTACTTC. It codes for CASSSQARTNDDQETQYF.

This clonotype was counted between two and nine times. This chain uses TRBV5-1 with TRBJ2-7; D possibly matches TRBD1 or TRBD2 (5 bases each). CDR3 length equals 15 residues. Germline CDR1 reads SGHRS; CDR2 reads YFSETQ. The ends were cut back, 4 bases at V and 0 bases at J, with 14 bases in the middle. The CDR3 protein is CASSARDGSSYEQYF. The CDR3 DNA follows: TGCGCCAGCAGCGCCCGGGACGGAAGCTCCTACGAGCAGTACTTC.

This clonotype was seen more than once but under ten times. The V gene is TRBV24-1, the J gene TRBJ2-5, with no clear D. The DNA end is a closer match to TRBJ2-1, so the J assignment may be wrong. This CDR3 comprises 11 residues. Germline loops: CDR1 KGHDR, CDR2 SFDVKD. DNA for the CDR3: TGTGCCACCAGGGCATATGGTGAGCAGTTCTTC. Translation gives CATRAYGEQFF.

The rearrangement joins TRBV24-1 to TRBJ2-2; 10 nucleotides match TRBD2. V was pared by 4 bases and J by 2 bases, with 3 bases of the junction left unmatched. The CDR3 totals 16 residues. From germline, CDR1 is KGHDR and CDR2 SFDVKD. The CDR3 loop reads CATSDPSGSNTGELFF. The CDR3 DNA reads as TGTGCCACCAGTGACCCTAGCGGGAGTAACACCGGGGAGCTGTTTTTT.

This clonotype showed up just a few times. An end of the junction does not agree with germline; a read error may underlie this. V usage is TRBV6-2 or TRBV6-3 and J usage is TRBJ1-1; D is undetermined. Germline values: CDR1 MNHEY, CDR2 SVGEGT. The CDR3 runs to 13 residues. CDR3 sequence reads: CASSYSITAEAFF. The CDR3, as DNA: TGTGCCAGCAGTTACTCGATCACCGCTGAGGCTTTCTTT.